This TCR beta chain was obtained from a study of vaccination and CD4 T cells after COVID-19. Stated treatment: approximately nine-day PBMC culture with coronavirus spike peptide pools or control peptides (ViraFEST assay). Using peptide pools, antigen-specific T cells were expanded in ViraFEST before TCRs were sequenced. Oncomine TCR Beta short-read sequencing was applied to DNA from cultured CD4+ T cells. From the PCR reads, TCRdb called clonotypes with MiXCR, one entry per CDR3 protein. The sample consists of about 7,600 distinct CDR3 sequences, roughly 19% of them appearing once. V was clipped by 5 bases and J by 2 bases; unmatched bases: 9. The CDR3 spans 15 residues. Germline V gives CDR1 MNHEY, CDR2 SMNVEV (reference sequence). Note on this clonotype: As yet, its antigen is unknown.

The rearrangement links TRBV27 to TRBJ2-7; 7 positions match TRBD1. The material was CD4+ T cells from blood, cultured in vitro, obtained after SARS-CoV-2 vaccination. This TCR derives from a human donor who had recovered from COVID-19. This chain's CDR3 is CASSVSGTEPYEQYF. The CDR3 DNA is TGTGCCAGCAGTGTCTCCGGGACAGAACCCTACGAGCAGTACTTC.